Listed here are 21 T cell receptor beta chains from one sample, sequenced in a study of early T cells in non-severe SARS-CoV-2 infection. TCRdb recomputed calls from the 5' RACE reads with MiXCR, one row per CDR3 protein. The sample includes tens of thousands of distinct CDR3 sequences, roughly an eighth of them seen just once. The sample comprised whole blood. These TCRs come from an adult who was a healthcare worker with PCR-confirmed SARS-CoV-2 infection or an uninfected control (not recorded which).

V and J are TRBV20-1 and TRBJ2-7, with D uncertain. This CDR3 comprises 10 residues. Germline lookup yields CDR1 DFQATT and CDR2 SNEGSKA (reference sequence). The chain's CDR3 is CSANWPEQYF. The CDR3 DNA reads TGCAGCGCCAACTGGCCCGAGCAGTACTTC.

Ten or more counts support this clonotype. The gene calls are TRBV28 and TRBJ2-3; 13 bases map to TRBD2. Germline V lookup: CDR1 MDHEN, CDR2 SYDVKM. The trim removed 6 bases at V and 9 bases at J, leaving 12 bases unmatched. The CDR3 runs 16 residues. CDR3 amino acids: CASRPGLAGVRGTQYF. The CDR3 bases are TGTGCCAGCAGACCTGGACTAGCGGGAGTTAGAGGCACGCAGTATTTT.

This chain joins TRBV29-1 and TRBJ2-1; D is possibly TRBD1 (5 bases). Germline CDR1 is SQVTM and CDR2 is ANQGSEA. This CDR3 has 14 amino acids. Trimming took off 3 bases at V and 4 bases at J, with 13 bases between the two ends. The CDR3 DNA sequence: TGCAGCGTTGAGGGCCCAGGGCTGTACAATGAGCAGTTCTTC. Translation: CSVEGPGLYNEQFF.

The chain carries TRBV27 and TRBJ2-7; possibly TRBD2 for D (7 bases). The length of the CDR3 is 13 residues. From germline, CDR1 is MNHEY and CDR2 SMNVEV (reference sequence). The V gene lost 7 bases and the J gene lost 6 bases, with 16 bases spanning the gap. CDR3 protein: CASKGGIGGEQYF. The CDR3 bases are TGTGCCAGCAAGGGGGGGATTGGAGGCGAGCAGTACTTC.

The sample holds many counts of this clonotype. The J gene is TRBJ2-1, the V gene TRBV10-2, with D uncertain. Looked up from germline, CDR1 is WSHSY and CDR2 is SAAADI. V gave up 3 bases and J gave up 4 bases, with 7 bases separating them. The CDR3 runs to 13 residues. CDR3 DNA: TGCGCCAGCAGTGATGGGGTTTACAATGAGCAGTTCTTC. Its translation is CASSDGVYNEQFF.

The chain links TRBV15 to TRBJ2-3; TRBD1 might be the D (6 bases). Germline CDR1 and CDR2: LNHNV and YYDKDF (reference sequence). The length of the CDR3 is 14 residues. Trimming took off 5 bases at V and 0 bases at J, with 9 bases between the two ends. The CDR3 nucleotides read TGTGCCACCAGCGGGGGCGGGAGCACAGATACGCAGTATTTT. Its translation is CATSGGGSTDTQYF. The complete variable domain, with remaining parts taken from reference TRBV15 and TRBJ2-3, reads DAMVIQNPRYQVTQFGKPVTLSCSQTLNHNVMYWYQQKSSQAPKLLFHYYDKDFNNEADTPDNFQSRRPNTSFCFLDIRSPGLGDTAMYLCATSGGGSTDTQYFGPGTRLTVL.

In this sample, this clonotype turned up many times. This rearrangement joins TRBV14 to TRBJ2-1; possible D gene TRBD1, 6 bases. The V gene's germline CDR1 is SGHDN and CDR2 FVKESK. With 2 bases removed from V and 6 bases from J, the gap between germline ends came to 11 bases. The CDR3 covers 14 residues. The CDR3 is CASSQRIQGNEQFF. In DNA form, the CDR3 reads TGTGCCAGCAGCCAAAGGATACAGGGCAATGAGCAGTTCTTC. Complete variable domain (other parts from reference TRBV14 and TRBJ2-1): EAGVTQFPSHSVIEKGQTVTLRCDPISGHDNLYWYRRVMGKEIKFLLHFVKESKQDESGMPNNRFLAERTGGTYSTLKVQPAELEDSGVYFCASSQRIQGNEQFFGPGTRLTVL.

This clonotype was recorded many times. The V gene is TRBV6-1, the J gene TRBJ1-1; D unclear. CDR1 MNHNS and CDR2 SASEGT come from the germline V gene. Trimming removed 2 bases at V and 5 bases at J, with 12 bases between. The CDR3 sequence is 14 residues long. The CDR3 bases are TGTGCCAGCAGTGAACATCAGCTTGGGACTGAAGCTTTCTTT. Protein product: CASSEHQLGTEAFF.

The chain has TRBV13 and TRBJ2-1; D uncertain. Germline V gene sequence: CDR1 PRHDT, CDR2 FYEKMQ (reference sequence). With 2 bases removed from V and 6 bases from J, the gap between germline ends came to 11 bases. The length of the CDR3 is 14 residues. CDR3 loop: CASSLSSRLNEQFF. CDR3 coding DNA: TGTGCCAGCAGCTTATCCAGCCGCCTCAATGAGCAGTTCTTC.

The CDR3 is CASSLQVGELFF. CDR3 bases: TGTGCCAGCAGCTTACAGGTCGGGGAGCTGTTTTTT. The rearrangement uses TRBV7-2 and TRBJ2-2; D is undetermined. Per germline, CDR1 SGHTA and CDR2 FQGNSA. Trimming took off 2 bases at V and 7 bases at J, with 5 bases between the two ends. CDR3 size: 12 residues.

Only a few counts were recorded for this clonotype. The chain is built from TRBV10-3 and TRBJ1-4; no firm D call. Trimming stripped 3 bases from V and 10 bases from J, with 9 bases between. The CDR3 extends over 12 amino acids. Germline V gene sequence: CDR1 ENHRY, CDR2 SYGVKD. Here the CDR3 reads CAISESRTKLFF. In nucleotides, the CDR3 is TGTGCCATCAGTGAATCCCGAACAAAACTGTTTTTT.

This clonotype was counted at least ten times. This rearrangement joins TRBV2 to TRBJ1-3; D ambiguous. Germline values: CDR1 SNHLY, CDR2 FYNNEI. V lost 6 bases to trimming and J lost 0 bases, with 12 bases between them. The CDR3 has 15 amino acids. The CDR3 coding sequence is TGTGCCAGCAGGGCCGACGCCCACTCTGGAAACACCATATATTTT. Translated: CASRADAHSGNTIYF. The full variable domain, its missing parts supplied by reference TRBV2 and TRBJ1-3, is EPEVTQTPSHQVTQMGQEVILRCVPISNHLYFYWYRQILGQKVEFLVSFYNNEISEKSEIFDDQFSVERPDGSNFTLKIRSTKLEDSAMYFCASRADAHSGNTIYFGEGSWLTVV.

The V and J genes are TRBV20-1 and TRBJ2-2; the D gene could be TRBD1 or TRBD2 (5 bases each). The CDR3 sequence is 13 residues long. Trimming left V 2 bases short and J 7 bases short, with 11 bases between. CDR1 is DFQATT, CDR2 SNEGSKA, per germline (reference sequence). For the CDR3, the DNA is TGCAGTGCTAGAAGCAGGGCGGGCGGGGAGCTGTTTTTT. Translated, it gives CSARSRAGGELFF.

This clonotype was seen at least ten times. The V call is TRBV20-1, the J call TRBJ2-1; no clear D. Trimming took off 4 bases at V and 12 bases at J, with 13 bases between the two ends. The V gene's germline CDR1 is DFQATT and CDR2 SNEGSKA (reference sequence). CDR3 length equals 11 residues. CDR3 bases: TGCAGTGCTACTAGAGCACAAAGGCAGTTCTTC. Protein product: CSATRAQRQFF.

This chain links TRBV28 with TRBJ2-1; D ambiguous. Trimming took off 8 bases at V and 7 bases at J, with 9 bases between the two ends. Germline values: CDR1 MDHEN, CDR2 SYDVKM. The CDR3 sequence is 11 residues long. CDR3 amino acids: CASPGRNEQFF. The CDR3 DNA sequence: TGTGCCAGCCCCGGGCGGAATGAGCAGTTCTTC. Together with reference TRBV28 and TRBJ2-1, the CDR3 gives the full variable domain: DVKVTQSSRYLVKRTGEKVFLECVQDMDHENMFWYRQDPGLGLRLIYFSYDVKMKEKGDIPEGYSVSREKKERFSLILESASTNQTSMYLCASPGRNEQFFGPGTRLTVL.

CDR3 bases: TGCGCCAGCAGCTCGACCCCCGGGACTCCATTCGAGCAGTACTTC. This translates into CASSSTPGTPFEQYF. The chain is built from TRBV5-1 and TRBJ2-7; D is possibly TRBD2 (6 bases). Germline CDR1 reads SGHRS; CDR2 reads YFSETQ. The CDR3 loop spans 15 amino acids. With 3 bases removed from V and 6 bases from J, the gap between germline ends came to 19 bases.

The CDR3 DNA is TGCGCCAGCAGCTGGGACAGGGAGACCCAGTACTTC. Amino acid sequence: CASSWDRETQYF. The genes are TRBV5-1 and TRBJ2-5, with 8 bases lining up with TRBD1. V lost 3 bases and J lost 5; bases outside the gene matches: 0. There are 12 residues in the CDR3. The germline gives CDR1 SGHRS, CDR2 YFSETQ.

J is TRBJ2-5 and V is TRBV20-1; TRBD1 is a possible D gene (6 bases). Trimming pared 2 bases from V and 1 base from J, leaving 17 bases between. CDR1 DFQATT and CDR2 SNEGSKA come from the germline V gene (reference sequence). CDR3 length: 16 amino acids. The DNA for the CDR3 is TGCAGTGCTAGAACTAGGTGGGACATGGGCCAAGAGACCCAGTACTTC. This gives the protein CSARTRWDMGQETQYF.

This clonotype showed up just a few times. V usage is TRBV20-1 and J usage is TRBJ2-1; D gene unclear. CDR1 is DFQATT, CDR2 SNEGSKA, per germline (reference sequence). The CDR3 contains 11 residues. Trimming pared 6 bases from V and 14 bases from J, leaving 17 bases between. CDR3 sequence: CSASSLRLEFF. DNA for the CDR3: TGCAGTGCGTCCAGTTTGCGTCTGGAGTTCTTC.

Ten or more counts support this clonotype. The CDR3 loop is CASRKGFQGANVLTF. The CDR3 region has the DNA TGTGCCAGCAGAAAGGGATTTCAGGGGGCCAACGTCCTGACTTTC. This sequence joins TRBV6-2 or TRBV6-3 and TRBJ2-6; D unresolved. V was trimmed by 6 bases and J by 4 bases, leaving 13 bases between them. The CDR3 contains 15 residues. The germline V gene encodes CDR1 MNHEY and CDR2 SVGEGT.

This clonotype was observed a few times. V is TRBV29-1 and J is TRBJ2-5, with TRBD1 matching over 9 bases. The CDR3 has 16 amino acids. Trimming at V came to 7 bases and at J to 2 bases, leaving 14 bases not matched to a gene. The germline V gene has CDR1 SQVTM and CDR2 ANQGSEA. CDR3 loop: CSASLGTGRGQETQYF. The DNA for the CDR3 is TGCAGCGCCTCCCTTGGGACAGGGCGGGGTCAAGAGACCCAGTACTTC.